Included here is one T cell receptor (beta chain) sequence, with context. Its antigen is unidentified. Germline values: CDR1 SGHRS, CDR2 YFSETQ. V lost 2 bases to trimming and J lost 3 bases; unmatched junction nucleotides: 4. CDR3 length: 15 residues. The record originates from a study of T cells in Graves' hyperthyroidism and ophthalmopathy. At the level of the study: At the time of initial diagnosis and before any treatment, peripheral blood was collected.

Disease lasting under 3 months, a NOSPECS grade of at least 4, and a Clinical Activity Score of at least 3 were features of the ophthalmopathy patients. The source of the PBMCs was 8 to 10 ml of fresh peripheral blood. Study-wide findings and caveats: Most expanded thyroid clonotypes above 0.001 also appeared in blood.

Regions amplified from RNA transcripts were the TCR beta CDR3 regions. HTBI primers were used for first-round RT-PCR of the TCR CDR3. One entry per CDR3 protein results from TCRdb running MiXCR on the multiplex PCR reads. The sample lists under 300,000 distinct CDR3 sequences, about 20% seen once, with 50% to 75% in the top ten. The chain carries TRBV5-1 and TRBJ2-1, with 8 bases matching TRBD2. The source material was blood. The sequence was obtained from a man aged 30 to 45 with Graves' ophthalmopathy. The CDR3 DNA sequence: TGCGCCAGCAGCTTAGCGGGGGAGGACTACAATGAGCAGTTCTTC. The encoded protein is CASSLAGEDYNEQFF.